A selection of T cell receptor beta chains follows, all from one sample in a study of response to subunit inactivated influenza vaccine. TCRdb called the RT-PCR reads again in MiXCR, with one record for every CDR3 protein. The repertoire includes about half a million distinct CDR3 sequences, roughly 27% of them detected once, and 1.9% sits in the top ten. The material sequenced was CD4+ T cells sorted from PBMCs, taken around 5 days after vaccination. The origin of the receptors is a man aged 50-59 years who received an inactivated influenza vaccine. Each CDR3 is given with its conserved first and last residue. D genes are given only for firm matches. Clone size is shown for a subset of rows, as once, few, many or a class of expanded clone.

TRBV20-1	few	TRBD1	TRBJ1-6	CSGDRASSYNSPLHF	TGCAGTGGGGACAGGGCAAGCTCCTATAATTCACCCCTCCACTTT
TRBV12-3/TRBV12-4	few	-	TRBJ2-7	CASSRTIYEQYF	TGTGCCAGCAGTAGGACAATCTACGAGCAGTACTTC
TRBV28	-	-	TRBJ1-1	CASSLRGRGNTEAFF	TGTGCCAGCAGTTTAAGGGGCAGGGGGAACACTGAAGCTTTCTTT
TRBV30	-	-	TRBJ2-2	CASRGRLTGELFF	TGTGCCTCTAGGGGCAGATTAACCGGGGAGCTGTTTTTT
TRBV11-2	few	TRBD2	TRBJ2-6	CASSSKAGTGANVLTF	TGTGCCAGCAGCTCCAAAGCGGGGACTGGGGCCAACGTCCTGACTTTC
TRBV12-3/TRBV12-4	-	-	TRBJ2-7	CASSLGDGPLGQYF	TGTGCCAGCAGTTTAGGTGACGGTCCACTTGGGCAGTACTTC
TRBV27	once	-	TRBJ2-7	CASSLHNEQYF	TGTGCCAGCAGCCTACACAACGAGCAGTACTTC
TRBV12-3/TRBV12-4	-	-	TRBJ2-3	CASSSTGKGTDTQYF	TGTGCCAGCTCTAGTACAGGCAAGGGAACAGATACGCAGTATTTT
TRBV4-2	-	-	TRBJ1-2	CASSQDLNTVTGYTF	TGTGCCAGCAGCCAAGATCTCAACACGGTGACTGGCTACACCTTC
TRBV2	-	-	TRBJ2-5	CASSPNREETQYF	TGTGCCAGCAGCCCCAACCGAGAGGAGACCCAGTACTTC
TRBV12-3/TRBV12-4	many	-	TRBJ2-1	CASSLWGDEQFF	TGTGCCAGCAGTTTATGGGGCGATGAGCAGTTCTTC
TRBV7-2	few	-	TRBJ2-4	CASSLAGGKNIQYF	TGTGCCAGCAGCTTAGCAGGGGGAAAAAACATTCAGTACTTC
TRBV4-1	-	-	TRBJ1-4	CASTRRTPATNEKLFF	TGCGCCAGCACCCGGAGAACCCCTGCAACTAATGAAAAACTGTTTTTT
TRBV18	few	-	TRBJ1-2	CASSPPSVNYGYTF	TGTGCCAGCTCACCACCGTCAGTTAACTATGGCTACACCTTC
TRBV27	-	-	TRBJ1-1	CASSTVLGSEAFF	TGTGCCAGCAGCACGGTTTTGGGATCTGAAGCTTTCTTT
TRBV6-5	-	TRBD2	TRBJ2-3	CASSSPGSGEDTQYF	TGTGCCAGCAGTTCCCCGGGTAGCGGGGAAGATACGCAGTATTTT
TRBV20-1	few	-	TRBJ1-2	CSATAHGRDYGYTF	TGCAGTGCTACCGCCCATGGCAGAGACTATGGCTACACCTTC
TRBV5-1	-	-	TRBJ1-1	CASSSFVRGWTEAFF	TGCGCCAGCAGCTCTTTTGTCCGTGGGTGGACTGAAGCTTTCTTT